The 21 T cell receptor beta chains below all came from one sample that was sequenced in a study of CD8 T cells in ankylosing spondylitis. Their cognate antigens are unknown. Study-level points and caveats: Blood of patients with ankylosing spondylitis appeared to be characterized by a TCR beta motif of eight highly homologous variants.

TCRdb independently ran MiXCR on the 5' RACE reads; one entry per CDR3 protein. This sample carries around 890,000 distinct CDR3 sequences, 10% to 15% of them seen once, and the ten largest clones take 0.51%. The sample was blood, either unsorted or a sorted T cell fraction (not recorded which). The receptors derive from a male donor with ankylosing spondylitis.

This clonotype was seen more than once but under ten times. CDR3 coding DNA: TGTGCCAGCAGCTCCAGACGGGACAGGCCCCACTACGAGCAGTACTTC. Residues: CASSSRRDRPHYEQYF. The gene calls are TRBV7-2 and TRBJ2-7; TRBD1 aligns across 8 bases. Trimming took 4 bases from V and 3 from J; bases not matched to a gene: 11. From germline, CDR1 is SGHTA and CDR2 FQGNSA. There are 16 residues in the CDR3.

This clonotype was counted a few times. CDR3: CASSQEWRANYGYTF. The CDR3 region has the DNA TGTGCCAGCAGCCAAGAGTGGAGAGCTAACTATGGCTACACCTTC. The chain couples TRBV4-2 to TRBJ1-2; no definite D call. CDR1 and CDR2 (germline): LGHNA, YNFKEQ. The CDR3 loop spans 15 amino acids. The V gene lost 0 bases and the J gene lost 0 bases, with 8 bases spanning the gap.

This clonotype was seen ten or more times. The chain links TRBV5-1 to TRBJ1-4, with D tentatively TRBD1 (5 bases). The CDR3 runs 12 residues. Germline CDR1 is SGHRS and CDR2 is YFSETQ. V shed 2 bases and J shed 7 bases, with 6 bases lying between them. The CDR3 DNA is TGCGCCAGCAGCTTTGACAGTGAAAAACTGTTTTTT. Its translation: CASSFDSEKLFF.

There are a few counts of this clonotype. The CDR3 sequence: CASRGTGANTGELFF. CDR3 coding DNA: TGTGCCAGCAGAGGGACGGGCGCGAACACCGGGGAGCTGTTTTTT. The gene calls are TRBV12-3 or TRBV12-4 and TRBJ2-2, with D tentatively TRBD1 or TRBD2 (5 bases each). Trimming left V 6 bases short and J 0 bases short, with 11 bases between. CDR3 length equals 15 residues.

V is TRBV6-1 and J is TRBJ2-7; weak D call: TRBD1 (5 bases). The ends were cut back, 5 bases at V and 6 bases at J, with 23 bases in the middle. From germline, CDR1 is MNHNS and CDR2 SASEGT. The CDR3 has 16 residues. For the CDR3, the DNA is TGTGCCAGCAGTCCCCTATCGGCACAGGCCCAGTCCGAGCAGTACTTC. It yields the protein CASSPLSAQAQSEQYF.

This clonotype has more than one count but fewer than ten. The chain uses TRBV20-1 and TRBJ1-1, with D hard to call. Germline CDR1 is DFQATT and CDR2 is SNEGSKA (reference sequence). This CDR3 has 13 amino acids. V lost 2 bases and J 2 bases, leaving 9 bases between the germline ends. The CDR3 here is CSARSPGNTEAFF. CDR3 coding DNA: TGCAGTGCTAGAAGCCCGGGCAACACTGAAGCTTTCTTT.

There are many counts of this clonotype. The chain uses TRBV12-3 or TRBV12-4 and TRBJ1-6; D ambiguous. Trimming shortened V by 6 bases and J by 8 bases, and 11 bases separated the two germline ends. This CDR3 comprises 13 residues. The CDR3 region has the DNA TGTGCCAGCAGCGAAGTCCCAGATTCACCCCTCCACTTT. It specifies CASSEVPDSPLHF.

In the case of this clonotype: One end of the junction fails to match germline, which may point to a read error. This sequence joins TRBV5-6 and TRBJ2-1; D is unclear. The CDR3 is 14 residues long. Germline assignment: CDR1 SGHDT and CDR2 YYEEEE. The chain's CDR3 is CASSFRFRSVTPLF. The CDR3 nucleotides are TGTGCCAGCAGCTTTCGTTTTAGATCAGTAACTCCGCTCTTC.

This clonotype was seen at least ten times. This chain joins TRBV11-2 and TRBJ1-1; D remains ambiguous. Germline-derived CDR1 and CDR2 are SGHAT and FQNNGV. The CDR3 loop spans 14 amino acids. V gave up 3 bases and J gave up 6 bases, with 14 bases separating them. This CDR3 is CASSFGTGGPEAFF. The CDR3 DNA reads as TGTGCCAGCAGCTTCGGAACTGGTGGTCCTGAAGCTTTCTTT.

J is TRBJ2-7 and V is TRBV27, with TRBD2 matching over 7 bases. V shed 5 bases and J 0 bases; nucleotides not matched to a gene: 7. CDR1 and CDR2 from the germline V gene are MNHEY and SMNVEV (reference sequence). CDR3 length: 15 residues. This chain's CDR3 is CASSRLAFGSYEQYF. For the CDR3, the DNA is TGTGCCAGCAGTCGACTAGCTTTCGGCTCCTACGAGCAGTACTTC.

This clonotype was detected a few times. CDR3 sequence reads: CASSLGPTAGELFF. CDR3 nucleotides: TGTGCCAGCAGCCTGGGACCGACGGCCGGGGAGCTGTTTTTT. The chain employs TRBV5-5 and TRBJ2-2; TRBD1 or TRBD2 may be the D gene (5 bases each). Trimming removed 4 bases from V and 6 bases from J, with 13 bases in between. Germline CDR1 reads SGHKS; CDR2 reads YYEKEE (reference sequence). The CDR3 covers 14 residues.

V and J are TRBV25-1 and TRBJ1-2; the D is unclear. The CDR3 sequence is 18 residues long. Trimming took 4 bases from V and 0 from J, leaving 21 bases between them. Looked up from germline, CDR1 is MGHDK and CDR2 is SYGVNS. The CDR3 DNA reads as TGTGCCAGCAGTGTTTGTAGGGTCAACAGTCCCCCTAACTATGGCTACACCTTC. It is translated as CASSVCRVNSPPNYGYTF.

The chain recombines TRBV12-3 or TRBV12-4 with TRBJ2-5; D could derive from TRBD1 or TRBD2 (5 bases each). This CDR3 is built from 18 residues. V was clipped by 5 bases and J by 3 bases, with 25 bases between them. The CDR3 nucleotides are TGTGCCAGCAGTGGGGTTTATAATGGGGGTACGATCAAAGAGACCCAGTACTTC. This sequence encodes CASSGVYNGGTIKETQYF.

This clonotype was seen at least ten times. V gene TRBV7-9 combines with J gene TRBJ1-1, with unresolved D. Trimming shortened V by 5 bases and J by 4 bases, and 17 bases separated the two germline ends. The CDR3 is 15 amino acids. Germline V gene sequence: CDR1 SEHNR, CDR2 FQNEAQ (reference sequence). The CDR3 DNA reads TGTGCCAGCAGCCAAAATCAAAACGGTGGCACTGAAGCTTTCTTT. Translating it yields CASSQNQNGGTEAFF.

The chain combines TRBV20-1 with TRBJ2-1, with 10 bases matching TRBD2. This CDR3 contains 14 residues. With V trimmed by 6 bases and J by 5 bases, 7 bases remained unmatched. Per germline, CDR1 DFQATT and CDR2 SNEGSKA (reference sequence). The CDR3 DNA reads TGCAGTGCCCCCTCAGGGACTAGCGACAATGAGCAGTTCTTC. It codes for CSAPSGTSDNEQFF.

The V and J genes are TRBV7-8 and TRBJ2-7; D might be TRBD2 (5 bases). Per germline, CDR1 SGHVS and CDR2 FQNEAQ. This CDR3 region has 16 residues. The V end lost 1 base, the J end lost 4 bases, and 17 bases lay between the germline ends. DNA for the CDR3: TGTGCCAGCAGCTTAGGGCCCCGGGGATCGGGGTACGAGCAGTACTTC. It translates to CASSLGPRGSGYEQYF.

The rearrangement joins TRBV4-3 to TRBJ2-2, with 7 bases fitting TRBD2. This CDR3 has 16 residues. V shed 3 bases and J 9 bases; nucleotides not matched to a gene: 13. CDR1 is LGHNA and CDR2 is YSLEER in the germline V gene. The CDR3 loop reads CASSHARGGLIRELFF. DNA for the CDR3: TGCGCCAGCAGCCATGCCCGGGGAGGGTTGATTAGGGAGCTGTTTTTT.

The chain employs TRBV20-1 and TRBJ2-7; D call uncertain. The V and J ends lost 5 bases and 4 bases respectively, with 9 bases between them. The germline V gene has CDR1 DFQATT and CDR2 SNEGSKA (reference sequence). The CDR3 runs 11 residues. DNA of the CDR3: TGCAGTGCTCCGAGGTATTACGAGCAGTACTTC. Translation: CSAPRYYEQYF.

In this sample, this clonotype turned up many times. J is TRBJ1-5 and V is TRBV5-1, with D possibly matching TRBD1 (5 bases). Germline CDR1 reads SGHRS; CDR2 reads YFSETQ. With 4 bases removed from V and 7 bases from J, the gap between germline ends came to 18 bases. This CDR3 comprises 15 residues. The CDR3 nucleotides read TGCGCCAGCAGCGAAGGAGGGGAGCTTCGCCAGCCCCAGCATTTT. This encodes CASSEGGELRQPQHF.

The chain joins TRBV20-1 to TRBJ2-7, with a possible D match to TRBD1 (6 bases). V lost 6 bases and J 2 bases, leaving 17 bases between the germline ends. Germline assignment: CDR1 DFQATT and CDR2 SNEGSKA (reference sequence). The CDR3 runs to 14 residues. The DNA for the CDR3 is TGCAGTGCCCAGCCGGGACAAATGGCCTACGAGCAGTACTTC. This encodes CSAQPGQMAYEQYF.

The sample holds a few counts of this clonotype. The chain employs TRBV20-1 and TRBJ2-7; D is possibly TRBD2 (6 bases). V lost 4 bases, J lost 4 bases, and 14 bases lay in between. The CDR3 runs 13 residues. Germline-derived CDR1 and CDR2 are DFQATT and SNEGSKA (reference sequence). CDR3 sequence reads: CSAKAGGYYEQYF. The CDR3 bases are TGCAGTGCTAAAGCGGGCGGGTATTACGAGCAGTACTTC.